Sequencing of this T cell receptor beta chain was carried out in a study of CD8 T cell repertoires and HIV-1 epitope variants (dated by TCRdb to 2020 to 2022). Context from the whole study: In separate culture wells, T cells were stimulated with each of twenty-five peptides that represented autologous and known Gag and Nef epitope variants. Control conditions included a CMV, EBV and flu peptide pool, the Ebola AY9 epitope as negative control, and a no-peptide well. The epitopes tested were three Gag epitope families plus Nef HW9 and YT9. T cells were enriched using the EasySep Human T Cell Enrichment Kit and then co-cultured with an equal number of autologous T cell-negative cells acting as antigen-presenting cells. The cultures were grown for about ten days in IMDM with gentamicin, and half of the media was changed on days 3 and 7 with IL-2, IL-7 and IL-15 added. An aliquot of 1M T cells was saved as an uncultured baseline condition, separate from the approximately 87 T cell cultures. Running each culture condition in triplicate, except for one peptide done in duplicate, gave a total of approximately 90 T cell cultures. Overall results and qualifications from the work: Roughly 5 clonotypes recognized the Nef KF9 family and one clonotype recognized the HW9 family, while no responses were seen to the TAALDMSHF plasma variant. Nine or ten antigen-specific TCR beta clonotypes were identified, of which six appeared to be cross-reactive for autologous or known escape epitope variants. Only TCR beta chains were identified by the assay, and proliferation to antigen, not T cell function or cytokine profile, was indicated.

Sequencing of TCR beta CDR3 regions was performed at survey depth on the immunoSEQ platform. The QIAamp DNA micro kit was used to extract genomic DNA from every cultured and uncultured CD8+ T cell population. The paper's data handling went like this. Samples with under 5,000 productive reads were excluded, and this exclusion removed about 6% of the roughly 75 HIV peptide-stimulated cultures. A MANAFEST web app trimmed sequences to CDR3 and removed nonproductive sequences, CDR3s under 5 amino acids, and those not starting C or ending F/W. Clonotypes were classified as antigen-specific only if expansion was observed in at least 2 of 3 replicates versus the no-peptide control at FDR 0.01, only within one epitope family. Specific clonotypes also needed at least fivefold higher frequency than in wells stimulated with peptides from other epitope families. The source is immuneACCESS, and TCRdb retained only in-frame sequences with V and J called. Part of the clones is not carried over; for the studies checked, unresolved V genes explain less than half of this, and the remainder is unexplained. V and J calls and clone size follow that table, whereas D and trimming were derived from the DNA. This sample comprises thousands of clones, around 68% of them detected only once. Roughly half of the sample is held by the ten biggest clonotypes.

A single count supports this clone. No cognate antigen has been identified for it. No quality values exist for individual bases; no much larger clone is one base distant. The germline V gene supplies CDR1 MNHNS and CDR2 SASEGT. Relative to germline, V is 3 bases shorter and J is 0 bases shorter, with 9 bases between their ends. Counted from cysteine to phenylalanine, this CDR3 has 15 amino acids. Only the CDR3 DNA stays, 45 bases, in frame from base 1. The EasySep Human CD8+ T Cell Enrichment Kit was used on day 10 to isolate CD8+ T cells from every culture. The sequence was collected from a male donor with HIV. This sequence uses TRBV6-1 and TRBJ2-1; the D element might be TRBD1 or TRBD2, as each aligns at 5 bases. The sequenced sample consisted of cultured CD8+ T cells derived from PBMCs. Read as DNA, the sequence is TGTGCCAGCAGTGATGGGGGAAGCTCCTACAATGAGCAGTTCTTC. Its amino acids are CASSDGGSSYNEQFF.